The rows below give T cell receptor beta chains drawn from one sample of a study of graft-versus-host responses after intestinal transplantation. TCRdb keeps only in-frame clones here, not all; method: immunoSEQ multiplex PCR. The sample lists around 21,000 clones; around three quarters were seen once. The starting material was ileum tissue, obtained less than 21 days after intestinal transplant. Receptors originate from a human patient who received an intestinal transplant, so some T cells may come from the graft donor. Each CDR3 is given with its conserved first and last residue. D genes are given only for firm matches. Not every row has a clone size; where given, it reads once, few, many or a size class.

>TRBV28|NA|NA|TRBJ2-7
TGTGCCAGCAGTTCCCAAAGACTAGTTCCATCTTGGGAGCAGTACTTC
CASSSQRLVPSWEQYF
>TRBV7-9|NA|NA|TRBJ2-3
TGTGCCAGCAGCTTACTGAGGGTCCCCGTCCGAGATACGCAGTATTTT
CASSLLRVPVRDTQYF
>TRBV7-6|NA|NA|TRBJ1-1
TGTGCCAGCAGCTCCGCGGGGGTGCGGACTGAAGCTTTCTTT
CASSSAGVRTEAFF
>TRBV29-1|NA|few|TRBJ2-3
TGCAGCGGCCTAACCCAGCGGGGCACAGATACGCAGTATTTT
CSGLTQRGTDTQYF
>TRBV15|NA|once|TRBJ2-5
TGTGCCACCCGCCCAGTTGGGCGTCAAGAGACCCAGTACTTC
CATRPVGRQETQYF
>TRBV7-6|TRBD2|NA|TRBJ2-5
TGTGCCAGCAGCTTAGCCTCAGCTAGCGGGGGTGGGGAGACCCAGTACTTC
CASSLASASGGGETQYF
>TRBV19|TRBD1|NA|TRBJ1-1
TGTGCCAGTAGTATCCTACCAAACAGGGGGAACACTGAAGCTTTCTTT
CASSILPNRGNTEAFF
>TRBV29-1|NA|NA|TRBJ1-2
TGCAGCGCTTTCATGGGGGCGATGGATGGCTACACCTTC
CSAFMGAMDGYTF
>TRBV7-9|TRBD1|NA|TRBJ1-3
TGTGCCAGCAGCTCGCAGGGGGCTGGAAACACCATATATTTT
CASSSQGAGNTIYF
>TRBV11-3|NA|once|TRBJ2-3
TGTGCCAGCAGCTCACAGGGTCGCAGCACAGATACGCAGTATTTT
CASSSQGRSTDTQYF
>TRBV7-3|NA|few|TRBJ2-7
TGTGCCAGCAGCTTAATAGGAGGGGGCTCCGAGCAGTACTTC
CASSLIGGGSEQYF
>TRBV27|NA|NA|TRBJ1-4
TGTGCCAGCAGTGTTGGGGGGAATGAAAAACTGTTTTTT
CASSVGGNEKLFF
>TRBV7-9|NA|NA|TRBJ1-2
TGTGCCAGCAGCTTAGCGATGGCAGAAAGAACCTATGGCTACACCTTC
CASSLAMAERTYGYTF
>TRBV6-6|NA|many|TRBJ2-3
TGTGCCAGCAGTTACTCTGGGCTAGCCGAAGCCATTTTT
CASSYSGLAEAIF
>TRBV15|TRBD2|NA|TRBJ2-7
TGTGCCACCTCCACGGGCGGGAGGGCCGTGCAGTACTTC
CATSTGGRAVQYF
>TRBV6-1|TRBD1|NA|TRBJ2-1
TGTGCCACGATGGGTAGGGGGCTGACCTACAATGAGCAGTTCTTC
CATMGRGLTYNEQFF
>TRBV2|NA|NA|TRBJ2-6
TGTACTACTGGGGCCAACGTCCTGACTTTC
CTTGANVLTF
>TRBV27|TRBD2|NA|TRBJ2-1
TGTGCCAGCAGTTACGGGAGGACCAATGAGCAGTTCTTC
CASSYGRTNEQFF
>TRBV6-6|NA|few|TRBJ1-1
TGTGCCTCGGGGAGGAACACTGAAGCTTTCTTT
CASGRNTEAFF
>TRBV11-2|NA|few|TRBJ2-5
TGTGCCAGCAGCTTAGGTGGGGGGGCCGTTGAGACCCAGTACTTC
CASSLGGGAVETQYF
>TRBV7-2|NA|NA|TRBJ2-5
TGTGCCAGCAGCCGTCTGGTGGGGCAGCTGGAGACCCAGTACTTC
CASSRLVGQLETQYF
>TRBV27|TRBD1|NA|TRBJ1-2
TGTGCCAGCAGTTTTTCCCGACAGGGGAGTAGTGGCTACACCTTC
CASSFSRQGSSGYTF
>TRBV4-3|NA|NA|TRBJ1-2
TGCGCCAGCAGCCCCGGCTCCTTGGTCGGACAGCAGTATGGCTACACCTTC
CASSPGSLVGQQYGYTF
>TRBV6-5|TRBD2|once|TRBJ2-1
TGTGCCAGCACCCCCCCGGGACTAGCGGTGGGTGAGCAGTTCTTC
CASTPPGLAVGEQFF
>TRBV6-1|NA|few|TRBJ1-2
TGTGCCAGCACCCCGACAGGTTATGGCTACACCTTC
CASTPTGYGYTF
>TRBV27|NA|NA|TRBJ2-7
TGTGCCAGCAGTTCCCAAAGCGTGGGCTCCTACGAGCAGTACTTC
CASSSQSVGSYEQYF